The rows below give T cell receptor beta chains drawn from one sample of a study of blood T cell repertoires in COVID-19. The table came from immunoSEQ multiplex PCR; TCRdb's copy has only in-frame clones and leaves some out. The sample lists more than 25,000 clones, roughly 85% occurring once. Specimen: peripheral blood. Receptor source: a man aged 55 to 69 with active COVID-19. Each CDR3 is given with its conserved first and last residue. Fields, in order: D gene, V gene, CDR3 length, CDR3 protein. The D gene is left open where the match is weak.

TRBD2,TRBV5-4,12,CASSSSGRAGNF
-,TRBV3-1/TRBV3-2,19,CASSQEVRGRRLNTDTQYF
-,TRBV20-1,13,CSASLVRTDTQYF
-,TRBV11-3,15,CASSFYLANTGELFF
TRBD2,TRBV15,16,CATSVGTSAYGGTQYF
TRBD2,TRBV29-1,14,CSVGGSGEGYEQYF
-,TRBV5-1,15,CASSLGQDSYNEQFF
-,TRBV7-2,16,CASSLKAVGSPNEQFF
TRBD1,TRBV11-3,17,CASSHATTGGEVTEAFF
TRBD2,TRBV3-1/TRBV3-2,17,CASSNSKLAGLTDTQYF
TRBD1,TRBV28,15,CASTAGDRGRDTQYF
-,TRBV30,14,CAWSARTIQETQYF
TRBD2,TRBV7-3,16,CASSLGTSGSQGEQYF
-,TRBV5-1,18,CASSLARGNRAMNTEAFF
-,TRBV6-1,15,CASSDPGVRDNEQFF
-,TRBV18,15,CASSPSGKAQETQYF
TRBD1,TRBV7-9,12,CASSQGVSPQHF
TRBD1,TRBV6-5,14,CASRLQGVTDTQYF
-,TRBV28,15,CASRSPSSGANVLTF
-,TRBV24-1,12,CATSAGASSQYF
TRBD2,TRBV7-3,15,CASSLGTSGNNEQFF
TRBD1,TRBV2,13,CASGAGGNYGYTF
-,TRBV6-5,11,CASSSDTKQFF
TRBD1,TRBV24-1,12,CATRGTVETQYF
TRBD2,TRBV27,14,CASSGLAESGELFF
TRBD2,TRBV7-2,12,CASSLRSGEQFF
TRBD2,TRBV7-9,15,CASSLVASGTDTQYF
TRBD1,TRBV7-3,14,CASSLGDRAAEQFF
-,TRBV5-1,17,CASSLGLLQAQQETQYF
-,TRBV14,16,CASSHGGYSGANVLTF
-,TRBV19,15,CASTWGGSTNYGYTF
TRBD1,TRBV2,13,CASRATGKSGYTF
TRBD2,TRBV6-5,15,CASSTGTIGSDTQYF
TRBD2,TRBV11-2,16,CASSLEGTSGRSEQFF
-,TRBV11-1,15,CASSSHRAAVYEQYF
-,TRBV9,15,CASSRSLAGDNEQFF
TRBD2,TRBV6-5,12,CASSSTSGKGFF
TRBD2,TRBV11-3,14,CASSLSGTSYEQYF
TRBD2,TRBV5-6,17,CASSYAPTGGTSYEQYF
-,TRBV5-1,14,CASSLGGDQETQYF
TRBD2,TRBV28,14,CASSYPLLAHTQYF
-,TRBV2,14,CASSVTGRTGELFF
TRBD1,TRBV19,12,CASSPRQGREHF
TRBD1,TRBV7-9,16,CASSSKGTGYQETQYF
TRBD1,TRBV3-1/TRBV3-2,15,CASSQPGTGVAEAFF
-,TRBV29-1,16,CSVEAATESGANVLTF
-,TRBV14,14,CASSLQPGLGTQFF